A single sample is the source of the 21 T cell receptor beta chains below, sequenced in a study of read filtering for tumor transcriptome and immune sequencing. The library was built from about 400 ng RNA with molecular barcoded adaptors for alpha/delta and beta/gamma chains. TCRdb recomputed calls from the reads with MiXCR, one row per CDR3 protein. The sample contains tens of thousands of distinct CDR3 sequences, 20% to 25% of which appear only once. The material sequenced was a population of CD138-negative cells sorted from bone marrow. The origin of the receptors is a donor at least 40 years old with multiple myeloma.

In its sample, this clonotype was seen many times. The genes are TRBV2 and TRBJ1-5, with D unresolved. The CDR3 is made up of 16 amino acids. Germline-derived CDR1 and CDR2 are SNHLY and FYNNEI. Trimming took 4 bases from V and 3 from J, leaving 16 bases between them. In DNA form, the CDR3 reads TGTGCCAGCAGTGTGGAGGTTAGCCGGCACAATCAGCCCCAGCATTTT. It yields the protein CASSVEVSRHNQPQHF.

This clonotype has ten or more counts. The genes are TRBV29-1 and TRBJ2-1, with no clear D. Trimming took 0 bases from V and 5 from J, leaving 8 bases between them. Germline assignment: CDR1 SQVTM and CDR2 ANQGSEA. The CDR3 spans 13 residues. CDR3 sequence reads: CSVEDYIDNEQFF. CDR3 DNA: TGCAGCGTTGAAGATTATATAGACAATGAGCAGTTCTTC.

The sample holds many counts of this clonotype. The genes are TRBV5-1 and TRBJ2-1; TRBD2 matches at 10 bases. Looked up from germline, CDR1 is SGHRS and CDR2 is YFSETQ. Germline trimming cut 2 bases from V and 6 bases from J; bases unmatched to any gene: 2. The CDR3 is 14 residues long. As DNA, the CDR3 is TGCGCCAGCAGCTTCCAGCGGGAGGGCAATGAGCAGTTCTTC. It encodes CASSFQREGNEQFF.

The chain links TRBV23-1 to TRBJ2-3, with D hard to call. The J call may be in error: the DNA end matches TRBJ1-5 better. TRBV23-1 is filed as an ORF, its function uncertain. The CDR3 covers 17 residues. This chain's CDR3 is CASSHPSLAGSSDTQHF. The DNA of the CDR3 is TGCGCCAGCAGTCATCCCTCGCTAGCGGGGAGCTCAGATACGCAGCATTTT.

This clonotype was counted many times. The V gene is TRBV7-8, the J gene TRBJ1-5; D may be TRBD1 (5 bases). Germline V gene sequence: CDR1 SGHVS, CDR2 FQNEAQ. There are 13 residues in the CDR3. V dropped 5 bases and J dropped 3 bases, with 8 bases sitting between them. CDR3 protein: CASSRDLNQPQHF. CDR3 in DNA: TGTGCCAGCAGCAGGGACCTCAATCAGCCCCAGCATTTT.

This clonotype was seen repeatedly, ten times or more. The rearrangement links TRBV7-3 to TRBJ2-5; the D is unclear. The V and J ends lost 2 bases and 5 bases respectively, with 9 bases between them. Germline CDR1 and CDR2: SGHTA and FQGTGA. The CDR3 is 13 amino acids. The CDR3 reads CASSLSLRETQYF. In DNA, the CDR3 is TGTGCCAGCAGCTTATCGCTGAGGGAGACCCAGTACTTC. Supplemented by reference TRBV7-3 and TRBJ2-5, the full variable domain reads GAGVSQTPSNKVTEKGKYVELRCDPISGHTALYWYRQSLGQGPEFLIYFQGTGAADDSGLPNDRFFAVRPEGSVSTLKIQRTERGDSAVYLCASSLSLRETQYFGPGTRLLVL.

The chain uses TRBV6-5 and TRBJ2-7; 8 bases match TRBD2. In germline, CDR1 is MNHEY, CDR2 SVGAGI. CDR3 size: 14 residues. The ends lost 2 bases at V and 7 bases at J; junction bases unmatched: 7. The CDR3 DNA sequence: TGTGCCAGCAGTTACCATCTAGCGGGTTCTGAGCAGTACTTC. Its translation: CASSYHLAGSEQYF.

There are a few counts of this clonotype. This chain joins TRBV6-1 and TRBJ1-5; D uncertain. Germline-derived CDR1 and CDR2 are MNHNS and SASEGT. The CDR3 covers 11 residues. V gave up 4 bases and J gave up 5 bases, with 3 bases separating them. CDR3: CASSGDQPQHF. CDR3 in DNA: TGTGCCAGCAGTGGGGATCAGCCCCAGCATTTT.

Turning to this clonotype: A much larger clone differs by one base, so this may be a read error. The V call is TRBV29-1, the J call TRBJ1-1; a weak D match, TRBD1 (6 bases). Germline V CDR1 and CDR2: SQVTM, ANQGSEA. The CDR3 sequence is 13 residues long. Here the CDR3 DNA reads TGCGGCGTTGAAGGGGGGCAGAACACTGAAGCTTTCTTT. Residues: CGVEGGQNTEAFF.

This clonotype was found many times. This rearrangement joins TRBV5-1 to TRBJ2-7; D tentatively fits TRBD1 or TRBD2 (6 bases each). The germline gives CDR1 SGHRS, CDR2 YFSETQ. Trimming removed 4 bases from V and 6 bases from J, with 20 bases in between. CDR3 length: 15 residues. The CDR3: CASSPPGGGPREQYF. As DNA, the CDR3 is TGCGCCAGCAGCCCCCCCGGAGGGGGTCCCCGCGAGCAGTACTTC.

There are many counts of this clonotype. The rearrangement uses TRBV2 and TRBJ2-7; D not certain. V was pared by 3 bases and J by 7 bases, with 16 bases between. The germline V gene encodes CDR1 SNHLY and CDR2 FYNNEI. The CDR3 length is 14 residues. CDR3 sequence (DNA): TGTGCCAGCAGTGATTCCGACCCAATCCAGGAGCAGTACTTC. Translation: CASSDSDPIQEQYF.

This clonotype has a count of ten or more. The genes are TRBV20-1 and TRBJ2-6; D is undetermined. This CDR3 region has 13 residues. V was pared by 6 bases and J by 2 bases, with 8 bases between. CDR1 and CDR2 (germline): DFQATT, SNEGSKA (reference sequence). The CDR3, as DNA: TGCAGTGCCCCCGTTACTGGGGCCAACGTCCTGACTTTC. Encoded protein: CSAPVTGANVLTF.

With regard to this clonotype: A much larger clone lies a single base off, so this may be a read error. The chain combines TRBV7-9 with TRBJ2-3; 8 nucleotides align to TRBD2. The CDR3 contains 16 residues. Germline V lookup: CDR1 SEHNR, CDR2 FQNEAQ (reference sequence). The CDR3 region has the DNA TGTGCCAGCAGCTTAGTAGCGGGACGTCCCACAAATACGCAGTATTTT. Translated, it gives CASSLVAGRPTNTQYF.

This clonotype was counted many times. This chain uses TRBV4-1 with TRBJ2-7; possibly TRBD2 for D (6 bases). V lost 1 base, J lost 2 bases, and 9 bases lay in between. CDR1 is MGHRA and CDR2 is YSYEKL in the germline V gene. The CDR3 is made up of 14 amino acids. The chain's CDR3 is CASSQAGVPYEQYF. For the CDR3, the DNA is TGCGCCAGCAGCCAAGCGGGGGTTCCCTACGAGCAGTACTTC.

At least ten counts were recorded for this clonotype. The V gene is TRBV28, the J gene TRBJ1-1; D not certain. Trimming shortened V by 5 bases and J by 1 base, and 8 bases separated the two germline ends. This CDR3 comprises 13 residues. Germline CDR1 is MDHEN and CDR2 is SYDVKM. The CDR3 DNA reads as TGTGCCAGCAGTGAAGGGAGGAACACTGAAGCTTTCTTT. This translates into CASSEGRNTEAFF.

In this sample, this clonotype turned up many times. The V and J genes are TRBV6-6 and TRBJ1-1, with D perhaps TRBD1 (6 bases). Looked up from germline, CDR1 is MNHNY and CDR2 is SVGAGI (reference sequence). The germline V and J ends were trimmed by 6 bases and 4 bases, with 21 bases remaining between them. This CDR3 has 16 residues. The CDR3 loop is CASRDTGYRAGTEAFF. CDR3 in DNA: TGTGCCAGCAGAGATACAGGGTATAGGGCCGGCACTGAAGCTTTCTTT.

The chain uses TRBV19 and TRBJ2-1; TRBD2 matches 9 bases. This CDR3 region has 15 residues. V was clipped by 8 bases and J by 10 bases; unmatched bases: 15. Germline-derived CDR1 and CDR2 are LNHDA and SQIVND (reference sequence). DNA for the CDR3: TGTGCCAGTGTCGGCGGGACTAGCAAGAGCAACGAGCAGTTCTTC. Amino acid sequence: CASVGGTSKSNEQFF.

In its sample, this clonotype was seen many times. V and J are TRBV20-1 and TRBJ2-3; D ambiguous. Trimming removed 0 bases from V and 3 bases from J, with 16 bases in between. Germline V lookup: CDR1 DFQATT, CDR2 SNEGSKA (reference sequence). This CDR3 is built from 16 residues. As DNA, the CDR3 is TGCAGTGCTAGAGATCCTAAATGGGCGTTGACAGATACGCAGTATTTT. Translated: CSARDPKWALTDTQYF.

Many counts were recorded for this clonotype. The chain joins TRBV6-5 to TRBJ2-7; 8 bases match TRBD1. The CDR3 has 14 residues. Unmatched junction bases numbered 14, after V lost 4 bases and J lost 12 bases. Germline loops: CDR1 MNHEY, CDR2 SVGAGI. The CDR3 sequence is CASSFDPGQDRRYF. The CDR3 coding sequence is TGTGCCAGCAGTTTCGACCCGGGACAGGACCGACGGTACTTC.

A word on this clonotype: This may come from a read error, since a much larger clone is one base off. The chain has TRBV28 and TRBJ1-1; 7 bases match TRBD1. The CDR3 covers 14 residues. Germline assignment: CDR1 MDHEN and CDR2 SYDVKM. Here the CDR3 reads CASSPTGMKTEAFF. The CDR3 DNA reads as TGTGCCAGCAGTCCGACAGGGATGAAAACTGAAGCTTTCTTT.

This clonotype was seen ten or more times. The chain joins TRBV5-1 to TRBJ2-1, with D uncertain. This CDR3 is 15 amino acids long. Germline CDR1 is SGHRS and CDR2 is YFSETQ. Trimming removed 4 bases at V and 0 bases at J, with 11 bases between. The CDR3 DNA sequence: TGCGCCAGCAGCCCGGGCCAGAGCTCCTACAATGAGCAGTTCTTC. Protein sequence: CASSPGQSSYNEQFF.